These 27 T cell receptor beta chains were sequenced from one sample in a study of blood T cells in healthy people across ages. Together with a sample-barcoded 5' primer, a J-beta primer mix was included in a second PCR lasting about 6 to 11 cycles. TCRdb itself ran the 5' RACE reads through MiXCR, one entry per CDR3 protein. This sample yields hundreds of thousands of distinct CDR3 sequences, of which more than 25% are seen a single time; around 15% belongs to the top ten. The sequenced sample was blood. These receptors were taken from a woman of 80 years or more in good health.

This clonotype was seen a handful of times. The genes are TRBV28 and TRBJ1-1; the match to TRBD1 covers 11 bases. The CDR3 consists of 16 residues. CDR1 is MDHEN, CDR2 SYDVKM, per germline. Here the CDR3 DNA reads TGTGCACTGACCTCCGGGACAGGGGGGAAGTGGACTGAAGCTTTCTTT. Translated, it gives CALTSGTGGKWTEAFF. Full variable domain (rest looked up from reference TRBV28 and TRBJ1-1): DVKVTQSSRYLVKRTGEKVFLECVQDMDHENMFWYRQDPGLGLRLIYFSYDVKMKEKGDIPEGYSVSREKKERFSLILESASTNQTSMYLCALTSGTGGKWTEAFFGQGTRLTVV.

In its sample, this clonotype was seen once. At one of its ends the junction is not consistent with the germline gene, which may arise from a read error. The CDR3 loop is CASTTRGATSYDEQFF. DNA of the CDR3: TGTGCCAGCACAACTCGGGGGGCCACCTCCTACGATGAGCAGTTCTTC. The chain links TRBV6-5 to TRBJ2-1; TRBD2 might be the D (7 bases). Looked up from germline, CDR1 is MNHEY and CDR2 is SVGAGI. This CDR3 has 16 amino acids.

Worth noting for this clonotype: One end of the junction fails to match germline, which may point to a read error. The rearrangement links TRBV20-1 to TRBJ2-1; D is perhaps TRBD1 (6 bases). CDR3 length equals 15 residues. CDR1 and CDR2 from the germline V gene are DFQATT and SNEGSKA (reference sequence). The CDR3 protein is CSARKDSNSYDEQFF. In nucleotides, the CDR3 is TGCAGTGCTAGGAAGGACAGTAACTCCTACGATGAGCAGTTCTTC.

V is TRBV6-2 or TRBV6-3 and J is TRBJ2-7, with 10 nucleotides matching TRBD1. Germline loops: CDR1 MNHEY, CDR2 SVGEGT. V lost 6 bases to trimming and J lost 3 bases; unmatched junction nucleotides: 5. The CDR3 is 14 amino acids. The CDR3 DNA is TGTGCCAGCAGGATAGACAGGGGGCTCTACGAGCAGTACTTC. Translating gives CASRIDRGLYEQYF.

This clonotype was seen many times. The J gene is TRBJ2-1, the V gene TRBV20-1, with 10 bases fitting TRBD2. The CDR3 sequence is 16 residues long. Germline V CDR1 and CDR2: DFQATT, SNEGSKA (reference sequence). Losses at the gene ends were 1 base for V and 0 bases for J; bases not matched to a gene: 3. CDR3 bases: TGCAGTGCTAGAGTATCTAGCGGGAGCTCCTACAATGAGCAGTTCTTC. This codes for CSARVSSGSSYNEQFF.

This chain joins TRBV27 and TRBJ1-1; D might be TRBD1 (6 bases). This CDR3 is 13 amino acids long. V was shortened by 5 bases and J by 6 bases, with 13 bases between the two germline ends. Germline assignment: CDR1 MNHEY and CDR2 SMNVEV (reference sequence). The CDR3 sequence is CASSVGGIAEAFF. The DNA for the CDR3 is TGTGCCAGCAGTGTCGGGGGCATCGCTGAAGCTTTCTTT.

This clonotype was seen many times. This CDR3 reads CSASGGAQETQYF. Written as DNA, the CDR3 is TGCAGTGCTAGCGGGGGGGCCCAAGAGACCCAGTACTTC. This chain links TRBV20-1 with TRBJ2-5; 8 bases are shared with TRBD2. V was pared by 3 bases and J by 1 base, with 1 base of the junction left unmatched. The CDR3 has 13 residues. Germline V lookup: CDR1 DFQATT, CDR2 SNEGSKA (reference sequence).

The V gene is TRBV25-1, the J gene TRBJ2-5, with 8 bases fitting TRBD1. The DNA end favors TRBJ2-7, so the J call may be wrong. Germline CDR1 is MGHDK and CDR2 is SYGVNS. The CDR3 covers 15 residues. CDR3 residues: CASSDRQGLAYEQYF. DNA of the CDR3: TGTGCCAGCAGTGACCGACAGGGGTTGGCCTACGAGCAGTACTTC.

The table lists this clonotype with a few counts. V gene TRBV4-3 combines with J gene TRBJ2-5; TRBD2 agrees at 12 bases. The CDR3 loop spans 18 amino acids. The J segment lost 1 base and the V segment lost 0 bases, leaving 6 bases of the junction unmatched. Germline V gene lookup returns CDR1 LGHNA and CDR2 YSLEER. CDR3 nucleotide sequence: TGCGCCAGCAGCCAAGATCCGACTAGCGGGGGCTTCCAAGAGACCCAGTACTTC. Amino acids: CASSQDPTSGGFQETQYF.

This clonotype has at least ten counts. This chain joins TRBV7-9 and TRBJ2-3; 7 bases map to TRBD1. Germline V lookup: CDR1 SEHNR, CDR2 FQNEAQ (reference sequence). The V segment lost 3 bases and the J segment 0 bases; nucleotides outside the gene matches: 15. This CDR3 is 19 amino acids long. This CDR3 is CASSLDLGRKGQSTDTQYF. The CDR3 region has the DNA TGTGCCAGCAGCTTGGACCTTGGGCGTAAGGGACAGAGCACAGATACGCAGTATTTT.

A remark on this clonotype: A read error may explain this, as a much larger clone is one base away. The chain links TRBV5-5 to TRBJ2-1; TRBD2 matches at 9 bases. This CDR3 is 14 amino acids long. J lost 7 bases, V lost 3 bases, and 5 bases had no gene match. Germline V gene data show CDR1 as SGHKS and CDR2 as YYEKEE (reference sequence). The CDR3 nucleotides are TGTGCCAGCAGCTCATTGACTAGCGGTAATGAGCAGTTCTTC. It translates to CASSSLTSGNEQFF.

This clonotype has ten or more counts. The CDR3 DNA is TGCGCCAGCAGCTTGGGGGACAGCTACTCCTACGAGCAGTACTTC. Amino acids: CASSLGDSYSYEQYF. The chain is built from TRBV5-1 and TRBJ2-7; 7 nucleotides align to TRBD1. This CDR3 has 15 amino acids. CDR1 SGHRS and CDR2 YFSETQ come from the germline V gene. V lost 0 bases to trimming and J lost 0 bases; unmatched junction nucleotides: 3.

V usage is TRBV6-1 and J usage is TRBJ1-3; D not certain. Germline V CDR1 and CDR2: MNHNS, SASEGT. The V end lost 6 bases, the J end lost 2 bases, and 17 bases lay between the germline ends. The CDR3 totals 16 residues. The CDR3 coding sequence is TGTGCCAGCAGCCAGAAGGCGGAAAGTACTGGAAACACCATATATTTT. It encodes CASSQKAESTGNTIYF.

A note on this clonotype: A read error may be the cause here, since a much bigger clone is one base away. V usage is TRBV12-3 or TRBV12-4 and J usage is TRBJ1-2; D is unclear. The CDR3 is 13 residues long. DNA for the CDR3: TGTGCCAGCGCCGGTACAGCCAACTATGGCCACACCTTC. Translation gives CASAGTANYGHTF.

The table lists this clonotype with many counts. A read error may explain this, as a much larger clone is one base away. The chain carries TRBV5-5 and TRBJ2-5; weak D call: TRBD1 (5 bases). V lost 3 bases to trimming and J lost 4 bases, with 13 bases between them. The CDR3 length is 14 residues. Per the germline V gene, CDR1 is SGHKS and CDR2 is YYEKEE (reference sequence). The CDR3 DNA sequence: TGTGCCAGCAGCTGGGTGGCAGGGCGAGAGACCCAGTACTTC. Translating gives CASSWVAGRETQYF.

In this sample, this clonotype turned up once. A read error may explain this, as a much larger clone is one base away. This chain uses TRBV5-4 with TRBJ2-1, with TRBD2 identical over 14 bases. Germline CDR1 SGHNT, CDR2 YYREEE (reference sequence). The CDR3 is made up of 14 amino acids. The CDR3, as DNA: TGTGCCGGCAGCTGGCGTGGGACTAGCGGGGGGCAGTTCTTC. As protein: CAGSWRGTSGGQFF.

This clonotype occurred many times. The chain joins TRBV4-1 to TRBJ2-7, with D uncertain. This CDR3 region has 14 residues. CDR1 and CDR2 (germline): MGHRA, YSYEKL. With 4 bases removed from V and 3 bases from J, the gap between germline ends came to 13 bases. CDR3 bases: TGCGCCAGCAGCCCACGTCTTCAGTTCTACGAGCAGTACTTC. Translation: CASSPRLQFYEQYF.

The V and J genes are TRBV7-2 and TRBJ1-1; D possibly corresponds to TRBD1 (6 bases). V was cut by 5 bases and J by 4 bases, with 26 bases left in between. Looked up from germline, CDR1 is SGHTA and CDR2 is FQGNSA. The CDR3 consists of 18 residues. In DNA form, the CDR3 reads TGTGCCAGCAGCGGGGTGGGGGGGCGACGCTCGGTAGCCACTGAAGCTTTCTTT. This translates into CASSGVGGRRSVATEAFF.

The chain couples TRBV2 to TRBJ1-1; D remains unclear. The V and J ends lost 1 base and 11 bases respectively, with 11 bases between them. Germline V gene data show CDR1 as SNHLY and CDR2 as FYNNEI. This CDR3 region has 12 residues. The CDR3 bases are TGTGCCAGCAGTGAAGAAACTTATAGGGCTTTCTTT. This translates into CASSEETYRAFF.

Comments on this clonotype: A much larger clone lies one base from this, so it may be a read error. The V and J genes are TRBV7-2 and TRBJ2-3, with D uncertain. The germline gives CDR1 SGHTA, CDR2 FQGNSA. Trimming shortened V by 5 bases and J by 4 bases, and 16 bases separated the two germline ends. This CDR3 spans 15 amino acids. The CDR3 protein is CASSPQGISADTQYF. The CDR3 DNA sequence: TGTGCCAGCAGCCCCCAAGGTATTTCGGCAGATACGCAGTATTTT.

About this clonotype itself: At one end the junction does not follow the germline gene, possibly because of a read error. This rearrangement joins TRBV5-1 to TRBJ2-5, with TRBD1 identical over 8 bases. CDR1 SGHRS and CDR2 YFSETQ come from the germline V gene. The CDR3 has 15 amino acids. For the CDR3, the DNA is TGCGCCAGCAGCTTTCGGACAGGGTACCAAGCGACCCAGTACTTC. This translates into CASSFRTGYQATQYF.

As regards this clonotype: A much larger clonotype is one base distant, so this may be a read error. This rearrangement joins TRBV12-3 or TRBV12-4 to TRBJ2-3; 7 positions match TRBD1. The CDR3 has 14 residues. CDR3 region: CASSLSRGRDTRYF. CDR3 nucleotides: TGTGCCAGCAGCCTGTCGAGGGGGCGTGATACGCGGTATTTT.

This clonotype has more than one count but fewer than ten. The germline gene is not matched at one end of the junction; a read error may be the cause. J is TRBJ1-4 and V is TRBV4-3; 8 nucleotides align to TRBD1. The germline gives CDR1 LGHNA, CDR2 YSLEER. The CDR3 consists of 16 residues. The CDR3 DNA sequence: TGCGCCAGCAGCCAAGAATCGGACAGGGTTCTGGCAAAACCGTTTTTT. Protein product: CASSQESDRVLAKPFF.

V usage is TRBV19 and J usage is TRBJ1-1; D unresolved. There are 15 residues in the CDR3. From germline, CDR1 is LNHDA and CDR2 SQIVND (reference sequence). V lost 2 bases and J lost 3, with 13 bases in between. CDR3 DNA sequence: TGTGCCAGTAGTATAATCCCGGGCCTATACACTGAAGCTTTCTTT. Translation gives CASSIIPGLYTEAFF.

This CDR3 reads CASSANGLGGNEQFF. In nucleotides, the CDR3 is TGTGCCAGCAGCGCCAATGGACTAGGTGGCAATGAGCAGTTCTTC. This chain uses TRBV7-9 with TRBJ2-1; 7 bases fit TRBD2. Germline V CDR1 and CDR2: SEHNR, FQNEAQ (reference sequence). The CDR3 is made up of 15 amino acids. The V gene end was trimmed by 5 bases and the J gene end by 6 bases; junction bases not matched to a gene: 10.

Concerning this clonotype itself: The germline gene is not matched at one end of the junction; a read error may be the cause. The chain's CDR3 is CASSLSLAGGPGASVPTF. CDR3 DNA sequence: TGTGCCAGCAGCCTGAGTCTAGCGGGGGGGCCTGGGGCCAGCGTCCCGACTTTC. The chain has TRBV4-2 and TRBJ2-6, with TRBD2 matching 12 bases. The CDR3 is 18 residues long. Germline CDR1 and CDR2: LGHNA and YNFKEQ.

This clonotype was observed many times. The chain combines TRBV27 with TRBJ2-7; 8 positions match TRBD1. CDR3 length: 16 residues. With 0 bases clipped from V and 0 bases from J, the junction kept 4 bases outside the gene matches. Looked up from germline, CDR1 is MNHEY and CDR2 is SMNVEV (reference sequence). Here the CDR3 reads CASSLSIRGRSYEQYF. The CDR3 DNA reads as TGTGCCAGCAGTTTATCGATCAGGGGGCGCTCCTACGAGCAGTACTTC.